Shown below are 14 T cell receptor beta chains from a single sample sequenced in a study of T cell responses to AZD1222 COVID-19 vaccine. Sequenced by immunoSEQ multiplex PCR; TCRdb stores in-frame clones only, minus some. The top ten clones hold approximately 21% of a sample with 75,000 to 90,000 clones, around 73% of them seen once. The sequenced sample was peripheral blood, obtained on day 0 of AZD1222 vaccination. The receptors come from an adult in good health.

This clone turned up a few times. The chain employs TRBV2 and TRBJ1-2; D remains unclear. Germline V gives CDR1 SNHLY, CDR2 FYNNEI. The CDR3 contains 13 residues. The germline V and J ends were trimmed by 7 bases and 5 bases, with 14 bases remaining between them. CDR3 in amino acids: CASNDRTDYGYTF. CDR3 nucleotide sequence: TGTGCCAGCAACGACCGGACCGATTATGGCTACACCTTC.

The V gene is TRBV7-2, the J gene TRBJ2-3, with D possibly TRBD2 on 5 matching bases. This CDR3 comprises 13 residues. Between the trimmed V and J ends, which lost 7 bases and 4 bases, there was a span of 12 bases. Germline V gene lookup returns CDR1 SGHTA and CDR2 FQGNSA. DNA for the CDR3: TGTGCCAGCACCCTGAGGAGGTCAGATACGCAGTATTTT. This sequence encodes CASTLRRSDTQYF.

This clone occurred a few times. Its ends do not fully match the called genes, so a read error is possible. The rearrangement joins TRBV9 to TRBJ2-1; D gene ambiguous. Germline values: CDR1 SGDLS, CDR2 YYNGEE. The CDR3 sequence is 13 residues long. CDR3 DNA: TGTGCCAGCAGCGACGGGCCCTATAATGAGCAGTTCTTC. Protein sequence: CASSDGPYNEQFF.

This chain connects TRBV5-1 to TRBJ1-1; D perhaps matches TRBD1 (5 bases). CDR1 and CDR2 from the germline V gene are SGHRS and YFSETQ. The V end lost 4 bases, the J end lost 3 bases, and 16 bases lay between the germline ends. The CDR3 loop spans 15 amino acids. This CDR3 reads CASSIVGESDTEAFF. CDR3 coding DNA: TGCGCCAGCAGCATAGTAGGGGAGTCGGACACTGAAGCTTTCTTT.

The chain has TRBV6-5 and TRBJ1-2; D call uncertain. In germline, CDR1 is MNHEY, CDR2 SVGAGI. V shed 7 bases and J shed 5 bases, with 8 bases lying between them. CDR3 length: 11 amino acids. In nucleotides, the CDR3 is TGTGCCAGCAACCGCGGGTATGGCTACACCTTC. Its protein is CASNRGYGYTF.

CDR3 coding DNA: TGTGCCATCAGTGACATAGCGGGAGAGGGGTTTTTCTTC. The encoded protein is CAISDIAGEGFFF. The chain carries TRBV10-3 and TRBJ2-1, with 9 bases aligning to TRBD2. The CDR3 is made up of 13 amino acids. The trim removed 3 bases at V and 16 bases at J, leaving 10 bases unmatched. Germline CDR1 is ENHRY and CDR2 is SYGVKD.

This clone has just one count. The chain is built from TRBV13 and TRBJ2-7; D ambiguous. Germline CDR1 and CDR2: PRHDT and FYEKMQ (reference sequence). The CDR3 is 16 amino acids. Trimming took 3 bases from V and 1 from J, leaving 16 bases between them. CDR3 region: CASSLWAGLESYEQYF. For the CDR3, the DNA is TGTGCCAGCAGCTTGTGGGCTGGTTTAGAATCCTACGAGCAGTACTTC.

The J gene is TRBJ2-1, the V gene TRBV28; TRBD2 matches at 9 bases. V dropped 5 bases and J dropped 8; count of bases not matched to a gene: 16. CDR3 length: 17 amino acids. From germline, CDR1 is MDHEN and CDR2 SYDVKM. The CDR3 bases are TGTGCCAGCAGTCGGCTGTCGATAGCGGGAGTTAGCGATGAGCAGTTCTTC. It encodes CASSRLSIAGVSDEQFF.

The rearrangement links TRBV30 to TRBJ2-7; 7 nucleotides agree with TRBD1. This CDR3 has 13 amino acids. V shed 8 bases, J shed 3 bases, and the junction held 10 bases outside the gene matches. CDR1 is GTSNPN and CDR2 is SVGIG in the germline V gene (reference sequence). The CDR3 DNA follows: TGTGCCGGAACTCAGACAGGGTACTACGAGCAGTACTTC. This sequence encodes CAGTQTGYYEQYF.

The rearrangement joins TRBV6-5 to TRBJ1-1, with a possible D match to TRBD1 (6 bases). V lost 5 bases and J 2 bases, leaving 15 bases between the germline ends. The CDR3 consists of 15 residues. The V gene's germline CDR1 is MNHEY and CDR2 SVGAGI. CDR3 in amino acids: CASSHPWTANTEAFF. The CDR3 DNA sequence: TGTGCCAGCAGTCACCCATGGACAGCTAACACTGAAGCTTTCTTT.

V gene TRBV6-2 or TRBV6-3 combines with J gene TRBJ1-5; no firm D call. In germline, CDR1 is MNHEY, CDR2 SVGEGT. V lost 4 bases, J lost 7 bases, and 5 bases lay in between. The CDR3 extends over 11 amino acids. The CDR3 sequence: CASSSGQPQHF. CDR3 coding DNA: TGTGCCAGCAGTTCTGGGCAGCCCCAGCATTTT.

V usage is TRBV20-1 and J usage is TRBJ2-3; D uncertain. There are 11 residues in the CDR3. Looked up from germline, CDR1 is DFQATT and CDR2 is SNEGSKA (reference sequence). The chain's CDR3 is CSPGIADTQYF. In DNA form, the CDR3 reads TGCAGCCCCGGCATAGCAGATACGCAGTATTTT.

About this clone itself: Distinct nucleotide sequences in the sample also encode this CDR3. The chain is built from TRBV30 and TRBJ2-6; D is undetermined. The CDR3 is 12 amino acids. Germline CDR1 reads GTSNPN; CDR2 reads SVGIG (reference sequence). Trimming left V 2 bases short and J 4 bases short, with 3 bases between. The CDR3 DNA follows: TGTGCCTGGAGTCCAGGGGCCAACGTCCTGACTTTC. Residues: CAWSPGANVLTF.

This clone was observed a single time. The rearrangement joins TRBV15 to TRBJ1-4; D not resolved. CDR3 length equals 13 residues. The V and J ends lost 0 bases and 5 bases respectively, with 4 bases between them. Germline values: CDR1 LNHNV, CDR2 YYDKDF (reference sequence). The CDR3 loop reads CATSRDRNEKLFF. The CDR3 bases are TGTGCCACCAGCAGAGATCGGAATGAAAAACTGTTTTTT.